Sequencing of this TCR beta chain was carried out in a study of blood T cell repertoires in COVID-19. Study-wide context: The origin of the acute and convalescent COVID-19 samples was the United States, Italy and Spain. PBMCs, B-cell-depleted T cells, or T cells were the source of the cDNA or gDNA that made up the material.

As processed by the authors: Scientists estimated how many nucleated cells there were by amplifying reference gene primers. The repertoire was sequenced with immunoSEQ multiplex PCR; TCRdb's copy has only in-frame clones and lacks some. That table supplies the V and J calls and clone size; D and trimming were determined from the DNA. Of about 130,000 clones listed, 84% are singletons. V dropped 1 base and J dropped 0 bases, with 10 bases sitting between them. Looked up from germline, CDR1 is SGHVS and CDR2 is FQNEAQ. CDR3 length: 16 residues. The TCR sequence derives from a human donor in a cohort sampled during active COVID-19. This chain links TRBV7-8 with TRBJ1-3; D call uncertain. The sequencing sample was made of peripheral blood. DNA for the CDR3: TGTGCCAGCAGCTTAGACATGCTGGCCTCTGGAAACACCATATATTTT. It translates to CASSLDMLASGNTIYF.